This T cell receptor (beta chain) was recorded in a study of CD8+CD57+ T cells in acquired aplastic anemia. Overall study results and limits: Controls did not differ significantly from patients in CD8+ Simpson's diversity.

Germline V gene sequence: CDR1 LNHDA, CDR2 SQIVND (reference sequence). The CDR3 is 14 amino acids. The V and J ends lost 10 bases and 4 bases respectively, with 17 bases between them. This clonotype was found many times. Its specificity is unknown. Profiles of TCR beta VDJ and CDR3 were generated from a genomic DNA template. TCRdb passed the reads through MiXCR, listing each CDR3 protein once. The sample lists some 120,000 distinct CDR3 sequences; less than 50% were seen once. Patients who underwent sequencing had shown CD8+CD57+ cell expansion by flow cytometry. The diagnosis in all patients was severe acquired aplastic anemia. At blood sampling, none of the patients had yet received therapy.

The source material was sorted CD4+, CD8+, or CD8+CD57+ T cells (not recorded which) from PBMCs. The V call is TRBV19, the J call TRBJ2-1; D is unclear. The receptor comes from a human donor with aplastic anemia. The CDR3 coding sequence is TGTGCCACCTCCTCGGCTAGTACTTACAATGAGCAGTTCTTC. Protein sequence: CATSSASTYNEQFF.